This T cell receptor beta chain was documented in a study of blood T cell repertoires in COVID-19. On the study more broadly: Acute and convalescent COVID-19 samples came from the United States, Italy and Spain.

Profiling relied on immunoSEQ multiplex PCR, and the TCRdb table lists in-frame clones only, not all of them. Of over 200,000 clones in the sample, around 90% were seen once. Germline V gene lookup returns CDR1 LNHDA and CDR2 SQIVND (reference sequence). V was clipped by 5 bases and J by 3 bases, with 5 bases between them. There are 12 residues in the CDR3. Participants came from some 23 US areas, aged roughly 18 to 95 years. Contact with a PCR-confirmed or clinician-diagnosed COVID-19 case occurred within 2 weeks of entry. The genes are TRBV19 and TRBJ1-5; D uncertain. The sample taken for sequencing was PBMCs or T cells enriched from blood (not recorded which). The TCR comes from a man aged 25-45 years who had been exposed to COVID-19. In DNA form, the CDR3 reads TGTGCCAGTAGTGGGCTCAATCAGCCCCAGCATTTT. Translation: CASSGLNQPQHF.